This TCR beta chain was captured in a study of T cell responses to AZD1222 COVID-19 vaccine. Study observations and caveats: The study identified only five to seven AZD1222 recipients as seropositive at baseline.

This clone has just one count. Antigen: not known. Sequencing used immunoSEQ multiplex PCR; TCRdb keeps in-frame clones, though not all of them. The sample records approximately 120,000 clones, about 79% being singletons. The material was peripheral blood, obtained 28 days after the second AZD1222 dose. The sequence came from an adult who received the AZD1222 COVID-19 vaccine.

CDR3 sequence: CASGSWDRGLGEQFF. CDR3 DNA: TGTGCCAGTGGTAGCTGGGACAGGGGGCTTGGGGAGCAGTTCTTC. This chain connects TRBV19 to TRBJ2-1; 12 bases map to TRBD1. The germline CDR1 and CDR2 sequences are LNHDA and SQIVND (reference sequence). V was pared by 8 bases and J by 10 bases, with 12 bases of the junction left unmatched. The CDR3 loop spans 15 amino acids.